This T cell receptor (beta chain) was sequenced in a study of STAT5B mutations in CD4+ large granular lymphocyte leukemia. Points from the study as a whole: Compared with healthy controls (2/35), patient top clones favored TRBV06 (8/27). Patient CD4-sorted repertoires stayed more clonal than healthy ones after leukemic-clone removal. The CD4+ versus CD8+ T-LGLL clonality difference may reflect limited sample size. Main leukemic clonotypes were patient-specific, but roughly 25% appeared at low frequency elsewhere.

The CDR3 has 12 amino acids. Germline-derived CDR1 and CDR2 are MNHEY and SMNVEV (reference sequence). With 9 bases removed from V and 2 bases from J, the gap between germline ends came to 11 bases. Measured with immunoSEQ multiplex PCR; TCRdb has only the in-frame clones, and not every one. The sample has 25,000 to 35,000 clones; approximately 74% are singletons. For this clone: Antigen: not known.

The chain uses TRBV27 and TRBJ2-7; possibly TRBD1 for D (5 bases). This TCR derives from a human donor in good health. Sequenced: CD4+ T cells from blood buffy coats. As DNA, the CDR3 is TGTGCCAGTGCAAAGGGGCCCTACGAGCAGTACTTC. The encoded protein is CASAKGPYEQYF.